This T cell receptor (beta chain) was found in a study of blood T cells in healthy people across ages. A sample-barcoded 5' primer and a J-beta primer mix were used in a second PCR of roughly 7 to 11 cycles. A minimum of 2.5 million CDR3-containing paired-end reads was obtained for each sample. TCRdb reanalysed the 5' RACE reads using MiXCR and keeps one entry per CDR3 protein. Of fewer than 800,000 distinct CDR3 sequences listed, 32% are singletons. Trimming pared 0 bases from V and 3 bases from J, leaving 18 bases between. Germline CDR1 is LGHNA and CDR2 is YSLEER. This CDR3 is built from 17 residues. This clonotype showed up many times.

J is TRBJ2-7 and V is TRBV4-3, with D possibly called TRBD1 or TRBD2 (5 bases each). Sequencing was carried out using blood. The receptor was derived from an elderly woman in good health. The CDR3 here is CASSQDLGDGFYYEQYF. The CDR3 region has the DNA TGCGCCAGCAGCCAAGATCTAGGGGACGGATTTTACTACGAGCAGTACTTC.